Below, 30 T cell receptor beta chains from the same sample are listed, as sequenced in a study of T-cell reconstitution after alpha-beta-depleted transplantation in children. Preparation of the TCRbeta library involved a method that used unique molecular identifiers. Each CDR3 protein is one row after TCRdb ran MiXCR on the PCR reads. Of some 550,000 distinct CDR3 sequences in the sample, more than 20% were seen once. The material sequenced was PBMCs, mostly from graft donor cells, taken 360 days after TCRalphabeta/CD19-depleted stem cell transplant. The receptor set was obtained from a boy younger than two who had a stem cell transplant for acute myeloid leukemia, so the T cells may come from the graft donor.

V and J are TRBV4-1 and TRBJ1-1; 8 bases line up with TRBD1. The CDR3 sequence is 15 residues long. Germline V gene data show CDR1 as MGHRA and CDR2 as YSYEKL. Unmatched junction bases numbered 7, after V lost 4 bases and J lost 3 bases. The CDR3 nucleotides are TGCGCCAGCAGCCGCGGACAGGGTGGAGACACTGAAGCTTTCTTT. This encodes CASSRGQGGDTEAFF.

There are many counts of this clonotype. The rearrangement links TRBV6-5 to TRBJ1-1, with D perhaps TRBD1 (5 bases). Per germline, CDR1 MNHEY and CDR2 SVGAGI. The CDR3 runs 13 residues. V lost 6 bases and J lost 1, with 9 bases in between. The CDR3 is CASSKGRNTEAFF. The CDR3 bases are TGTGCCAGCAGCAAGGGACGGAACACTGAAGCTTTCTTT.

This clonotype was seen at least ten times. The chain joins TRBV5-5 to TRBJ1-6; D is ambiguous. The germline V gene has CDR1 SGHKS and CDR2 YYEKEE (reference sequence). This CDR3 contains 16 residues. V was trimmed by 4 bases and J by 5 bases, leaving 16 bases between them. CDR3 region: CASSPSTERHNSPLHF. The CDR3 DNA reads TGTGCCAGCAGCCCGAGCACAGAGAGACATAATTCACCCCTCCACTTT.

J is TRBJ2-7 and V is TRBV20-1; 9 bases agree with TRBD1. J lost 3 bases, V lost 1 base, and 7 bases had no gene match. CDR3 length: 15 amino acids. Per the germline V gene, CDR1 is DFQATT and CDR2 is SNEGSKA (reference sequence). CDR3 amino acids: CSARGDREVSYEQYF. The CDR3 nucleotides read TGCAGTGCTAGAGGGGACAGGGAGGTAAGCTACGAGCAGTACTTC.

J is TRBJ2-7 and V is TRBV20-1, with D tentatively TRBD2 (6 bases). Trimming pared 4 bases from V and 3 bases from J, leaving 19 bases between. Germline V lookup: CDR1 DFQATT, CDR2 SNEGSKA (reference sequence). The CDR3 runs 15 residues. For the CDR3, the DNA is TGCAGTGCTATCCAACCTGGGGGGAGGTACTACGAGCAGTACTTC. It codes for CSAIQPGGRYYEQYF.

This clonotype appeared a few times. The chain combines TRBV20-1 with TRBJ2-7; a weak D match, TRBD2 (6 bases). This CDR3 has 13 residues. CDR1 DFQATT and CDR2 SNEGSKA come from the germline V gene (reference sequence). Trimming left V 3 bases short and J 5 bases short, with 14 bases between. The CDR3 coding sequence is TGCAGTGCTAGCTTCCCAGGGAGGAACGAGCAGTACGTC. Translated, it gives CSASFPGRNEQYV.

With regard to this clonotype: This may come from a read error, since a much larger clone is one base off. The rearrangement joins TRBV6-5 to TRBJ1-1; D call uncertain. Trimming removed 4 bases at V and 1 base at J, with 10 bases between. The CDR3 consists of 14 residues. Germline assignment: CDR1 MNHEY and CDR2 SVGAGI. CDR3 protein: CASSLQHSNTEAFF. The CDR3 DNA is TGTGCCAGCAGTTTGCAACACTCGAACACTGAAGCTTTCTTT.

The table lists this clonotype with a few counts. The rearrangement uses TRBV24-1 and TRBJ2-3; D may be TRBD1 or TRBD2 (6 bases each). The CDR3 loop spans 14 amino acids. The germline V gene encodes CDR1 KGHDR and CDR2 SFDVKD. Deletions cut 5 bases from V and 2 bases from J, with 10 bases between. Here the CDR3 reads CATSVGGTTDTQYF. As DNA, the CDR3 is TGTGCCACCAGTGTAGGGGGGACCACAGATACGCAGTATTTT.

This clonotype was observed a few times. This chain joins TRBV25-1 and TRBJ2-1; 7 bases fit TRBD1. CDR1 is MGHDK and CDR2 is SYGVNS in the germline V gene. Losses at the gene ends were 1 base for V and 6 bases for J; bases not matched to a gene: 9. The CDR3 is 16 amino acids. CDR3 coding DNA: TGTGCCAGCAGTGAATTTGCGACAGGGCCCATCAATGAGCAGTTCTTC. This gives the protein CASSEFATGPINEQFF.

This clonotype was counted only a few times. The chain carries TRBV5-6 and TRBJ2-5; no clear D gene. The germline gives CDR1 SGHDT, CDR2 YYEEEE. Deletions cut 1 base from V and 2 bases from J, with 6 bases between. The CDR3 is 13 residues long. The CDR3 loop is CASSLRQQETQYF. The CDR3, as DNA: TGTGCCAGCAGCTTGAGGCAGCAAGAGACCCAGTACTTC.

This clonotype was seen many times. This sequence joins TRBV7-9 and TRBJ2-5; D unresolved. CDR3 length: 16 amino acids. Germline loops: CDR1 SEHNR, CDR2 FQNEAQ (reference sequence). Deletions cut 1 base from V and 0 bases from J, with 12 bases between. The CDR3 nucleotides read TGTGCCAGCAGCTTAGGGCATTACACGTACCAAGAGACCCAGTACTTC. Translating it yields CASSLGHYTYQETQYF. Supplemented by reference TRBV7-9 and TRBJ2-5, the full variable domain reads DTGVSQNPRHKITKRGQNVTFRCDPISEHNRLYWYRQTLGQGPEFLTYFQNEAQLEKSRLLSDRFSAERPKGSFSTLEIQRTEQGDSAMYLCASSLGHYTYQETQYFGPGTRLLVL.

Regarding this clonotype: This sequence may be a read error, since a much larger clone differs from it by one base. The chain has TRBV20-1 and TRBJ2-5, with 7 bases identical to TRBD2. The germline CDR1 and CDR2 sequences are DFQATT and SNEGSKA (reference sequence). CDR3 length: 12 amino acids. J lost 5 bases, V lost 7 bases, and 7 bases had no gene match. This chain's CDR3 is CSVKRDLETQYF. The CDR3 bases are TGCAGTGTCAAGCGGGATTTGGAGACCCAGTACTTC.

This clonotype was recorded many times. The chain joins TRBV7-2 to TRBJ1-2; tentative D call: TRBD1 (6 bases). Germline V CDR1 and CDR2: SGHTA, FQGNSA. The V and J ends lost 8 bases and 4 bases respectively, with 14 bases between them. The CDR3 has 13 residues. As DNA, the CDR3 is TGTGCCAGCCTTCTGGACAGAATCTATGGCTACACCTTC. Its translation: CASLLDRIYGYTF. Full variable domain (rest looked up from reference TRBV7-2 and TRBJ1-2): GAGVSQSPSNKVTEKGKDVELRCDPISGHTALYWYRQSLGQGLEFLIYFQGNSAPDKSGLPSDRFSAERTGGSVSTLTIQRTQQEDSAVYLCASLLDRIYGYTFGSGTRLTVV.

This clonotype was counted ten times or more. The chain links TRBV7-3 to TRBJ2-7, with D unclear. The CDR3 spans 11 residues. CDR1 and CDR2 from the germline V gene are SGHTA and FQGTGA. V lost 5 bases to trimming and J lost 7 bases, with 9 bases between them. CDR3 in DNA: TGTGCCAGCAGCCTGAACACAGAGCAGTACTTC. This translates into CASSLNTEQYF.

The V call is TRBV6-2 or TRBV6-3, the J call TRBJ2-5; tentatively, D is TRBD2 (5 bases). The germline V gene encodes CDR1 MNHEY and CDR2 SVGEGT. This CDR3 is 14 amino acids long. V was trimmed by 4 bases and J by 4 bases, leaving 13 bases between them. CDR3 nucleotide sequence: TGTGCCAGCAGTTTTACCGGGGTATCAGAGACCCAGTACTTC. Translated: CASSFTGVSETQYF.

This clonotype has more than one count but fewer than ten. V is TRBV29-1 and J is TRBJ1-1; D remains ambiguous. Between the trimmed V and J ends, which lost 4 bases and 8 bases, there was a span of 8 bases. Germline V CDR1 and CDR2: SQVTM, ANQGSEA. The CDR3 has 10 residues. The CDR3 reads CSVGGFEAFF. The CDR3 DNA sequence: TGCAGCGTTGGGGGTTTCGAAGCTTTCTTT.

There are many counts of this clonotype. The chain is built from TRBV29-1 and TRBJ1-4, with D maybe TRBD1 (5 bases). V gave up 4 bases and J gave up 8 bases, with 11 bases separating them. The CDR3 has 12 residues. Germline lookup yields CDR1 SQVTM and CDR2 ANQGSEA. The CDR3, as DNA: TGCAGCGTTGGACGGAGGGGAGAAAAACTGTTTTTT. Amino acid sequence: CSVGRRGEKLFF.

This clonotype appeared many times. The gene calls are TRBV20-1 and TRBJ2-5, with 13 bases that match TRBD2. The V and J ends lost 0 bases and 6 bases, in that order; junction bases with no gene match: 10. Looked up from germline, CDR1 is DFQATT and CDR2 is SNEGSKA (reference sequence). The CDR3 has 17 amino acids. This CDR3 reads CSARDKMTSGGKKTQYF. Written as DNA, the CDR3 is TGCAGTGCTAGAGATAAAATGACTAGCGGGGGGAAAAAGACCCAGTACTTC.

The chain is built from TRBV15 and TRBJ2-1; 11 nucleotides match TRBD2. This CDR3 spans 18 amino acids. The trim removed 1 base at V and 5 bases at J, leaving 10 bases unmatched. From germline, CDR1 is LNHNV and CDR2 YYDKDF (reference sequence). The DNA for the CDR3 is TGTGCCACCAGCAGAGTAAGAATAGCGGGGGGGCATCACAATGAGCAGTTCTTC. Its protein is CATSRVRIAGGHHNEQFF.

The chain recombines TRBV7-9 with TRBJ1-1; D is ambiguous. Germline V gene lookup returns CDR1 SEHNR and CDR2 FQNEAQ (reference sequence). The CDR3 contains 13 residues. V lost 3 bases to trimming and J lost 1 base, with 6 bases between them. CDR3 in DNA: TGTGCCAGCAGCTTCGGCACGAACACTGAAGCTTTCTTT. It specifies CASSFGTNTEAFF.

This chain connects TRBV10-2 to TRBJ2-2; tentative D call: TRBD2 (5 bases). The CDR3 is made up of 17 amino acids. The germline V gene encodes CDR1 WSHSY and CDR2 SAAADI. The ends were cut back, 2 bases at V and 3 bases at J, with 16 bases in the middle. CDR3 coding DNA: TGCGCCAGCAGTGAGCCCGGGGTGGCACAAGACACCGGGGAGCTGTTTTTT. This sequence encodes CASSEPGVAQDTGELFF.

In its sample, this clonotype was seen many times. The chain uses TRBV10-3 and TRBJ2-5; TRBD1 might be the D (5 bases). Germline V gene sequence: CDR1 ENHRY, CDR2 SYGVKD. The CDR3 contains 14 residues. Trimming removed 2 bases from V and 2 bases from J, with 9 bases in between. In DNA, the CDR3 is TGTGCCATCAGTGAGCTAGGGGCTCAAGAGACCCAGTACTTC. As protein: CAISELGAQETQYF.

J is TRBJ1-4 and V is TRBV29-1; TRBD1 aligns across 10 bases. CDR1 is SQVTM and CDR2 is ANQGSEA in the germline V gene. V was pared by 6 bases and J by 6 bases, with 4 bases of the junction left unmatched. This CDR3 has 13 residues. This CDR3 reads CSVGQGDYEKLFF. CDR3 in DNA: TGCAGCGTCGGACAGGGGGATTATGAAAAACTGTTTTTT.

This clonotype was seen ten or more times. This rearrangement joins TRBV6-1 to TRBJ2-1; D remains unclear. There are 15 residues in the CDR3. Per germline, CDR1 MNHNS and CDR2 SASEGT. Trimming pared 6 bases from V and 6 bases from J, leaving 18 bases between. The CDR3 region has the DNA TGTGCCAGCAGGAGACTCCATCCTGGCCCCAATGAGCAGTTCTTC. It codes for CASRRLHPGPNEQFF.

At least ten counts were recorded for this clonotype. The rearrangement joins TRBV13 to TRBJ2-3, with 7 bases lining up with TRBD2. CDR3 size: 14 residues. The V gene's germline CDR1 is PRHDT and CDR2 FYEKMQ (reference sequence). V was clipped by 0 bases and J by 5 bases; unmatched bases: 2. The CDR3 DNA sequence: TGTGCCAGCAGCTTAGGCCGCGGGGGAGATACGCAGTATTTT. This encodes CASSLGRGGDTQYF.

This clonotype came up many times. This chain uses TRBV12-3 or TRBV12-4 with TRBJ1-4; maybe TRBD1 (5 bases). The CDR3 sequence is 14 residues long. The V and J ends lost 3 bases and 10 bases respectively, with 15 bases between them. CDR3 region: CASSLMGLGGKLFF. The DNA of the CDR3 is TGTGCCAGCAGTTTGATGGGGCTCGGAGGAAAACTGTTTTTT.

CDR3 residues: CASSYSSTGNQPQHF. The CDR3 DNA is TGTGCCAGCAGTTACTCTTCGACGGGCAATCAGCCCCAGCATTTT. V is TRBV6-5 and J is TRBJ1-5; D gene uncertain. CDR1 and CDR2 (germline): MNHEY, SVGAGI. This CDR3 has 15 residues. V was cut by 0 bases and J by 2 bases, with 8 bases left in between.

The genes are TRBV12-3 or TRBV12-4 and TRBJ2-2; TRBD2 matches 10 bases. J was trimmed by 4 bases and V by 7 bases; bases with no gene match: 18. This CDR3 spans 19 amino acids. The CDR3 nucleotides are TGTGCCAGCAAGGGCCACCCGATCAGTAGCGGGGGGAGCACCGGGGAGCTGTTTTTT. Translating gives CASKGHPISSGGSTGELFF.

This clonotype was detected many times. This CDR3 is CASSLGLAGTYEQYF. Written as DNA, the CDR3 is TGTGCCAGCAGTCTCGGACTAGCGGGGACCTACGAGCAGTACTTC. This chain uses TRBV28 with TRBJ2-7, with TRBD2 matching over 12 bases. The trim removed 5 bases at V and 2 bases at J, leaving 4 bases unmatched. This CDR3 comprises 15 residues. Germline V gene lookup returns CDR1 MDHEN and CDR2 SYDVKM.

CDR3 protein: CASSSPGDRVSYEQYF. The CDR3, as DNA: TGTGCCAGCAGCTCACCCGGCGACAGGGTCTCCTACGAGCAGTACTTC. The chain has TRBV7-2 and TRBJ2-7, with 7 bases fitting TRBD1. The CDR3 loop spans 16 amino acids. Trimming at V came to 4 bases and at J to 0 bases, leaving 9 bases not matched to a gene. Germline CDR1 reads SGHTA; CDR2 reads FQGNSA.